The rows below give T cell receptor beta chains drawn from one sample of a study of T cells in Graves' hyperthyroidism and ophthalmopathy. TCRdb re-called the multiplex PCR reads with MiXCR, one entry per CDR3 protein. Of more than 300,000 distinct CDR3 sequences in the sample, approximately 15% were seen once. Sequencing was carried out using blood. The receptors here all came from a woman between 25 and 40 years old with Graves' ophthalmopathy. The CDR3 runs from the conserved cysteine through the conserved F or W. The D gene is left open where the match is weak. Expanded clones get a size class; other rows say once, few or many, or leave the size out.

CASRQVQGSYEQYF TGTGCCAGTAGACAGGTCCAAGGTTCCTACGAGCAGTACTTC TRBV19 few TRBJ2-7 -
CASSLGEAPYNEQFF TGTGCCAGCAGCCTTGGTGAGGCGCCCTACAATGAGCAGTTCTTC TRBV11-2 many TRBJ2-1 -
CASSFSRDGSYEQYF TGTGCCAGCAGCTTTAGTAGGGACGGATCCTACGAGCAGTACTTC TRBV11-2 many TRBJ2-7 -
CATSDLSRDPNLPDTQYF TGTGCCACCAGTGACTTGAGTCGGGACCCGAACCTCCCAGATACGCAGTATTTT TRBV24-1 many TRBJ2-3 -
CASSPAAIDTQYF TGTGCCAGCTCACCAGCTGCCATCGATACGCAGTATTTT TRBV18 many TRBJ2-3 -
CATSGRTGNYEQYF TGTGCCACCAGCGGGCGGACAGGGAACTACGAGCAGTACTTC TRBV15 many TRBJ2-7 TRBD1
CASTKDASYEQYF TGTGCCAGCACCAAGGACGCCTCCTACGAGCAGTACTTC TRBV7-9 many TRBJ2-7 -
CASSYPSSGGLYNEQFF TGTGCCAGCAGCTATCCTTCTAGCGGGGGCTTATACAATGAGCAGTTCTTC TRBV5-4 - TRBJ2-1 TRBD2
CASRLGFRDTNNEQFF TGTGCCAGCCGATTGGGGTTCCGGGACACAAACAATGAGCAGTTCTTC TRBV27 - TRBJ2-1 -
CASSFSSGGQETQYF TGTGCCAGCAGTTTCTCTAGCGGGGGGCAAGAGACCCAGTACTTC TRBV12-3/TRBV12-4 few TRBJ2-5 TRBD2
CASSPPGGGIDTQYF TGTGCCAGCTCACCACCGGGAGGGGGCATAGATACGCAGTATTTT TRBV18 many TRBJ2-3 -
CASSQDSPLHF TGTGCCAGCAGCCAAGATTCACCCCTCCACTTT TRBV3-1 many TRBJ1-6 -
CASSLATGRAADTQYF TGCGCCAGCAGCTTGGCCACAGGGCGGGCGGCAGATACGCAGTATTTT TRBV5-1 - TRBJ2-3 -
CASSPEGGVNTGELFF TGTGCCAGCAGCCCCGAGGGGGGCGTGAACACCGGGGAGCTGTTTTTT TRBV7-6 few TRBJ2-2 -